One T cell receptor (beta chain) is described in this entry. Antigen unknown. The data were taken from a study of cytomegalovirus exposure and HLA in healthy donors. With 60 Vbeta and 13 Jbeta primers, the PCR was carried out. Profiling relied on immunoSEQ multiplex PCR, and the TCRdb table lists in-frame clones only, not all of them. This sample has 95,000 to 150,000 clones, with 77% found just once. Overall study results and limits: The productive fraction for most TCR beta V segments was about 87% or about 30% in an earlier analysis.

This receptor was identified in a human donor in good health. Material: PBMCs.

CDR3 coding DNA: TGTGCCAGTACGGAGCCGCGGGGGCAGAACTATGGCTACACCTTC. Protein sequence: CASTEPRGQNYGYTF. The V and J genes are TRBV2 and TRBJ1-2, with D maybe TRBD1 (6 bases). The germline V gene encodes CDR1 SNHLY and CDR2 FYNNEI. CDR3 length: 15 residues. Deletions cut 9 bases from V and 2 bases from J, with 19 bases between.